This TCR beta chain was captured in a study of cytomegalovirus exposure and HLA in healthy donors. The study's findings and limits: An analysis was carried out at a later point. It showed that HLA-associated TCR beta chains were more clonally expanded than equally common non-associated chains.

Primers for the PCR totalled 60 Vbeta and 13 Jbeta. This table comes from immunoSEQ multiplex PCR, and its TCRdb copy is limited to in-frame clones, with some not included. The data hold 90,000 to 120,000 clones, with roughly 71% observed a single time. Worth noting for this clone: Its target is not known.

CDR3 length: 13 amino acids. Germline V gene sequence: CDR1 SGHNT, CDR2 YYREEE (reference sequence). Trimming cost V 0 bases and J 5 bases, with 8 bases left between them. The genes are TRBV5-4 and TRBJ2-5; tentative D call: TRBD2 (5 bases). This TCR was recovered from a middle-aged man in good health and CMV-seropositive. The material sequenced was PBMCs. This CDR3 is CASSLGGSETQYF. The CDR3 DNA is TGTGCCAGCAGCTTGGGCGGGTCGGAGACCCAGTACTTC.